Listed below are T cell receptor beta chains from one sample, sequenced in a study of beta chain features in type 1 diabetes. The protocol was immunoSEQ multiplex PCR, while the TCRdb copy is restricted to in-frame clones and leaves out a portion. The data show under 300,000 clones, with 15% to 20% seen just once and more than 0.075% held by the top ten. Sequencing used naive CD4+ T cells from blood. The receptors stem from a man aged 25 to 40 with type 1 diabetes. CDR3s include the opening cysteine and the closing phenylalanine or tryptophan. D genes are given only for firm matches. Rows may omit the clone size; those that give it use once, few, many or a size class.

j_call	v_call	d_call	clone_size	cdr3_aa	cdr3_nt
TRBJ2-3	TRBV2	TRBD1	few	CASRRRGQGPDTQYF	TGTGCCAGCAGGAGGAGGGGACAGGGCCCAGATACGCAGTATTTT
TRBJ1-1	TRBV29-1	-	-	CSVKRLNTEAFF	TGCAGCGTTAAACGGTTGAACACTGAAGCTTTCTTT
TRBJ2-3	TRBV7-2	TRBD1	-	CASSFGGPSPQGAQYF	TGTGCCAGCAGCTTTGGCGGACCTTCTCCTCAGGGGGCGCAGTATTTT
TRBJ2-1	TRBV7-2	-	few	CASSLDASGAYNEQFF	TGTGCCAGCAGCTTAGACGCCAGCGGCGCATACAATGAGCAGTTCTTC
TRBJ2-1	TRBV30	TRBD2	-	CAWSGIAGVREQFF	TGTGCCTGGAGCGGGATAGCGGGAGTCCGCGAGCAGTTCTTC
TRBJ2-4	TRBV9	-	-	CASSVDPTVGNIQYF	TGTGCCAGCAGCGTCGATCCGACAGTGGGAAACATTCAGTACTTC
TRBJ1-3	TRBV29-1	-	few	CSVEDPGAGNTIYF	TGCAGCGTTGAAGATCCCGGGGCGGGAAACACCATATATTTT
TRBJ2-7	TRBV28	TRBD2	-	CASSLPGLTSF	TGTGCCAGCAGTTTACCGGGACTAACTTCATTC
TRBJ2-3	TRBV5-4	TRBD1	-	CASSSPGQASTDTQYF	TGTGCCAGCAGCTCGCCAGGACAGGCTAGCACAGATACGCAGTATTTT
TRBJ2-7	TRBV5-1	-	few	CASSLGRVNEQYF	TGCGCCAGCAGCTTGGGTAGGGTCAACGAGCAGTACTTC
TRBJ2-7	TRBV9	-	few	CASSVATGSVYEQYF	TGTGCCAGCAGCGTAGCTACAGGGAGTGTATACGAGCAGTACTTC
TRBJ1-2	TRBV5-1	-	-	CASSLTQGYGYTF	TGCGCCAGCAGCTTAACCCAGGGTTACGGCTACACCTTC
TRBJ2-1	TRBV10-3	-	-	CAISSDRFYNEQFF	TGTGCCATCAGTTCGGACAGATTCTACAATGAGCAGTTCTTC
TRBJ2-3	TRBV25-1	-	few	CATRPGARTDTQYF	TGTGCCACCAGGCCAGGGGCCCGCACAGATACGCAGTATTTT
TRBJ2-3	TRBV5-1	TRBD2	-	CASSLAVSDTQYF	TGCGCCAGCAGCCTAGCGGTATCAGATACGCAGTATTTT
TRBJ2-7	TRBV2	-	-	CASSDIGRAYEQYF	TGTGCCAGCAGTGATATCGGCAGGGCCTACGAGCAGTACTTC
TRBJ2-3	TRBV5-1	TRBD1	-	CASSLDSTGTDTQYF	TGCGCCAGCAGCTTGGATTCGACAGGGACAGATACGCAGTATTTT
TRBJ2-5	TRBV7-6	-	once	CASSFGISETQYF	TGTGCCAGCAGCTTTGGTATTTCAGAGACCCAGTACTTC
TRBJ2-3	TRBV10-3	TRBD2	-	CAISGYLAGDTQYF	TGTGCCATCAGTGGGTATCTAGCGGGAGATACGCAGTATTTT
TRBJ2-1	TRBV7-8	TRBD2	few	CASSLARGRLYNEQFF	TGTGCCAGCAGCTTAGCTCGCGGGAGGCTCTACAATGAGCAGTTCTTC
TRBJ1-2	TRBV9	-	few	CASSVANPQQGGYTF	TGTGCCAGCAGCGTGGCGAATCCCCAGCAAGGTGGCTACACCTTC
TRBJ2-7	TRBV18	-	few	CASSPRTESYEQYF	TGTGCCAGCTCACCACGGACAGAATCCTACGAGCAGTACTTC
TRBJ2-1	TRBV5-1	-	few	CASSFAPSAGKDNEQFF	TGCGCCAGCAGCTTTGCCCCCTCGGCGGGAAAGGACAATGAGCAGTTCTTC
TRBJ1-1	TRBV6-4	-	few	CASSAFPNTEAFF	TGTGCCAGCAGCGCCTTCCCGAACACTGAAGCTTTCTTT
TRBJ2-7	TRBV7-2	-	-	CASSLSWDTIYEQYF	TGTGCCAGCAGCTTATCCTGGGACACGATCTACGAGCAGTACTTC
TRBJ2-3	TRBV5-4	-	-	CASRPAAEYTDTQYF	TGTGCCAGCAGGCCCGCGGCGGAGTACACAGATACGCAGTATTTT
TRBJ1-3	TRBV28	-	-	CASSLGGSGNTIYF	TGTGCCAGCAGTTTAGGGGGATCTGGAAACACCATATATTTT
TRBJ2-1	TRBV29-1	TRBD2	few	CSVDPSGAEQFF	TGCAGCGTTGATCCTAGCGGGGCTGAGCAGTTCTTC
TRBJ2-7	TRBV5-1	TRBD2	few	CASRSAGDALYEQYF	TGCGCCAGCAGGTCAGCGGGAGACGCCCTCTACGAGCAGTACTTC
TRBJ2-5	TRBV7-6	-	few	CASSTTGRETQYF	TGTGCCAGCAGCACGACAGGGAGGGAGACCCAGTACTTC
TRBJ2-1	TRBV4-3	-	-	CASSQDIAGHNEQFF	TGCGCCAGCAGCCAAGATATCGCGGGTCACAATGAGCAGTTCTTC
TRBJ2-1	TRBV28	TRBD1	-	CASSFMRDRPFF	TGTGCCAGCAGCTTCATGCGGGACAGGCCGTTCTTC
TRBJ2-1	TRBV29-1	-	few	CSVARSDSYNEQFF	TGCAGCGTTGCCCGTTCCGATTCCTACAATGAGCAGTTCTTC
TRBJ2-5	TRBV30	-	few	CAWSGLGGETQYF	TGTGCCTGGAGTGGTCTGGGCGGGGAGACCCAGTACTTC
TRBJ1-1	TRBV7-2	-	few	CASNGQANTEAFF	TGTGCCAGCAACGGGCAGGCGAACACTGAAGCTTTCTTT
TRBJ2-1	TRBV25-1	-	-	CASSVVKEQFF	TGTGCCAGCAGTGTAGTCAAGGAGCAGTTCTTC
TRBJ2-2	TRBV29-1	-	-	CSVEPNTGELFF	TGCAGCGTTGAACCTAACACCGGGGAGCTGTTTTTT
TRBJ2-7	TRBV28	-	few	CATLVRPSTYEQYF	TGTGCCACCCTCGTTCGTCCCTCCACCTACGAGCAGTACTTC
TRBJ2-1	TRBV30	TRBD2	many	CAWSVQLAGGPRNEQFF	TGTGCCTGGAGTGTACAACTAGCGGGAGGGCCTCGCAATGAGCAGTTCTTC
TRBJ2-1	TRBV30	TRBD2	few	CAWSVSWTSGFYNEQFF	TGTGCCTGGAGTGTAAGTTGGACTAGCGGGTTCTACAATGAGCAGTTCTTC
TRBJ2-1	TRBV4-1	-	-	CASQVPLTNEQFF	TGCGCCAGCCAGGTTCCATTGACCAATGAGCAGTTCTTC
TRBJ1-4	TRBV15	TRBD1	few	CATSRERQGGEKLFF	TGTGCCACCAGCAGAGAAAGACAGGGTGGCGAAAAACTGTTTTTT
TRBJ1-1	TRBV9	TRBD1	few	CASSAGQGLTNTEAFF	TGTGCCAGCAGCGCGGGACAGGGGCTTACTAACACTGAAGCTTTCTTT
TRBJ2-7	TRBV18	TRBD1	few	CASSPPGQGAYEQYF	TGTGCCAGCTCACCTCCGGGACAGGGGGCTTACGAGCAGTACTTC